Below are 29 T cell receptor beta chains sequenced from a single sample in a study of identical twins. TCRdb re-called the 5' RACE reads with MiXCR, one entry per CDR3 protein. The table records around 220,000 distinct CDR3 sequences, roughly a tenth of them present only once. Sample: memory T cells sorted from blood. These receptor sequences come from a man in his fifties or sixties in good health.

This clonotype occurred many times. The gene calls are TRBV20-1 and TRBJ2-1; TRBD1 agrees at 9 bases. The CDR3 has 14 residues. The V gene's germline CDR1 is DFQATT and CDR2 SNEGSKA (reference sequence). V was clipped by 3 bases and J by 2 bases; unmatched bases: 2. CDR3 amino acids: CSASGQGPYNEQFF. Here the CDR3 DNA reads TGCAGTGCTAGTGGACAGGGGCCCTACAATGAGCAGTTCTTC.

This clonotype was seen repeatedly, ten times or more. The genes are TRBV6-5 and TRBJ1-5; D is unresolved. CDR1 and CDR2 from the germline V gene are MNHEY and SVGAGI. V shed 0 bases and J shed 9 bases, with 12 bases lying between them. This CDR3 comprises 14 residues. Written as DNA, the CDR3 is TGTGCCAGCAGTTACTCAGCTGAGATAGGGCCCCAGCATTTT. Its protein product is CASSYSAEIGPQHF.

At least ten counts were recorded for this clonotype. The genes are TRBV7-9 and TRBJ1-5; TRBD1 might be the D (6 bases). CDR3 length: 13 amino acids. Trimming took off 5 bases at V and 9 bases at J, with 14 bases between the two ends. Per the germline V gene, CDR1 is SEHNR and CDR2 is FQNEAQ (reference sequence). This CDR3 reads CASSPDSRVPQHF. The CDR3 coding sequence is TGTGCCAGCAGCCCGGACAGCCGGGTGCCCCAGCATTTT.

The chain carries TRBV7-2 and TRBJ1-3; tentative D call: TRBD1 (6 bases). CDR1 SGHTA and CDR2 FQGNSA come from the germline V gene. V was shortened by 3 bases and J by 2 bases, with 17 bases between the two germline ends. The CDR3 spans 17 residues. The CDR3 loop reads CASSFTAGALAGNTIYF. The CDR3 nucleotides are TGTGCCAGCAGCTTCACAGCGGGGGCCCTGGCTGGAAACACCATATATTTT.

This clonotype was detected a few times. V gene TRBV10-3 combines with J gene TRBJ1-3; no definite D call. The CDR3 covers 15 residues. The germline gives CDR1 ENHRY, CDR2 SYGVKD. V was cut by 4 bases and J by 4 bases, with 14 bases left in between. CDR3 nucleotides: TGTGCCATCAGTGTCGGTGGCGCGTCCGGAAACACCATATATTTT. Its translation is CAISVGGASGNTIYF.

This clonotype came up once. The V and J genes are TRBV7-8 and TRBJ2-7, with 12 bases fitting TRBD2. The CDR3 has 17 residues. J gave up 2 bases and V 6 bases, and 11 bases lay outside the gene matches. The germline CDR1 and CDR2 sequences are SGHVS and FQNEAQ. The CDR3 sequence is CASRRLSRLAGAYEQYF. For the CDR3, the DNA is TGTGCCAGCAGACGACTCTCCCGACTAGCGGGAGCCTACGAGCAGTACTTC.

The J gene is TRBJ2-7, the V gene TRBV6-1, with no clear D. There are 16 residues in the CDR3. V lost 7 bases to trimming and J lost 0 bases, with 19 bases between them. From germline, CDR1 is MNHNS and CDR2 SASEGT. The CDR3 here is CASTRDLGSSSYEQYF. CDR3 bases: TGTGCCAGCACCCGTGATCTCGGATCGAGCTCCTACGAGCAGTACTTC.

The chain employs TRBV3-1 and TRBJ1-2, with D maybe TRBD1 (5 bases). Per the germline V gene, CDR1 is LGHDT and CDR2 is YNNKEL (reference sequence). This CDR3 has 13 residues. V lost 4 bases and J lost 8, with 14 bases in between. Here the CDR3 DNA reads TGTGCCAGCAGCCGAGGGGAGGTATGGGGCTACACCTTC. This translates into CASSRGEVWGYTF.

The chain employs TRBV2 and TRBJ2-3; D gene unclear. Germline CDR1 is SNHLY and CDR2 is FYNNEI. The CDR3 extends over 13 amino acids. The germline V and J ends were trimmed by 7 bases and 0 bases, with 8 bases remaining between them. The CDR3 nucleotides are TGTGCCAGCAATCCACCTAGCACAGATACGCAGTATTTT. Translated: CASNPPSTDTQYF.

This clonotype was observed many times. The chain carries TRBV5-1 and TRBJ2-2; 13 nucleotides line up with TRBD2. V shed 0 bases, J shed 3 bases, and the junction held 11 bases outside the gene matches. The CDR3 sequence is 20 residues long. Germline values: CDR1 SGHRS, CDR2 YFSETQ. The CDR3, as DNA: TGCGCCAGCAGCTTGGCGACTAGCGGGGGGCCTTATGCCGACACCGGGGAGCTGTTTTTT. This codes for CASSLATSGGPYADTGELFF.

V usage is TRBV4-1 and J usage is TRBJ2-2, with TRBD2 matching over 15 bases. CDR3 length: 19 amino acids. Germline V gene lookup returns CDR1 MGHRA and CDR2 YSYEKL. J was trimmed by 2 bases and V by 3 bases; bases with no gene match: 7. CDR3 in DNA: TGCGCCAGCAGCCAGAGAGGACTAGCGGGAGGGCCTAACACCGGGGAGCTGTTTTTT. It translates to CASSQRGLAGGPNTGELFF.

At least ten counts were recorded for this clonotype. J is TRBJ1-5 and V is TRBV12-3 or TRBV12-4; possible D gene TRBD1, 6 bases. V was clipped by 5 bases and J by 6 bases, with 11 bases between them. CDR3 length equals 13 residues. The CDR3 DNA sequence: TGTGCCAGCAGTCTACAGGGAAGTCAGCCCCAGCATTTT. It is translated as CASSLQGSQPQHF.

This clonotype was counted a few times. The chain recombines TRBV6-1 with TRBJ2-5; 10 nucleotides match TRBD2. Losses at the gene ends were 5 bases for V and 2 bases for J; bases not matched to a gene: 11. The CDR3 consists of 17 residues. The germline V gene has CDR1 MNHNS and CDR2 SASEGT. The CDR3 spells CASSRTSGLGGQETQYF. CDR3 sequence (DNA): TGTGCCAGCAGTCGGACTAGCGGACTAGGGGGGCAAGAGACCCAGTACTTC.

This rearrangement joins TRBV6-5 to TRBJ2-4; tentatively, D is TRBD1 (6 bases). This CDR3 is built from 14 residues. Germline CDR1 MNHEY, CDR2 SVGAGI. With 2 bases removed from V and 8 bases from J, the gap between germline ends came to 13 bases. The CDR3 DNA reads TGTGCCAGCAGTTACGTACAGGGTGCGGACATTCAGTACTTC. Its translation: CASSYVQGADIQYF.

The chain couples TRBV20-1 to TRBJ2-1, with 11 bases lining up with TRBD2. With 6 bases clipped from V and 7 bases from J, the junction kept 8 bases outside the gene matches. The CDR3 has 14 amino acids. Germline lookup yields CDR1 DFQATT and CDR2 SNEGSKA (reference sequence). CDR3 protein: CSAILAGGSNEQFF. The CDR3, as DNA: TGCAGTGCAATCTTAGCGGGGGGGTCTAATGAGCAGTTCTTC.

CDR3 loop: CASSGTYGYTF. CDR3 DNA sequence: TGTGCCAGCAGTGGGACATATGGCTACACCTTC. This sequence joins TRBV12-3 or TRBV12-4 and TRBJ1-2; weak D call: TRBD1 (6 bases). V was clipped by 5 bases and J by 5 bases, with 6 bases between them. This CDR3 is built from 11 residues.

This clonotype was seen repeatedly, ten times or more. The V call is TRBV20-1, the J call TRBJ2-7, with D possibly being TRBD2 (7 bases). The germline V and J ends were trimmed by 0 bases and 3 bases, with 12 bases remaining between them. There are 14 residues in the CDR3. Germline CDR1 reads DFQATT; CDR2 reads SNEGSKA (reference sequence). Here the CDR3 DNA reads TGCAGTGCTAGAGATCCGGGGGGCCTCTACGAGCAGTACTTC. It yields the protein CSARDPGGLYEQYF.

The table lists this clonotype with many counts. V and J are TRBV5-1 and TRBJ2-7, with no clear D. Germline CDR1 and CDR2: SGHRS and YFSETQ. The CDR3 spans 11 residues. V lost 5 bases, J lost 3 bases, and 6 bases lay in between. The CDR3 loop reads CASRTYYEQYF. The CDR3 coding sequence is TGCGCCAGCAGGACCTACTACGAGCAGTACTTC.

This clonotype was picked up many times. The CDR3 sequence is CASSPRTSGREVGANNEQFF. The DNA of the CDR3 is TGCGCCAGCAGCCCTAGGACTAGCGGGAGAGAAGTGGGTGCTAACAATGAGCAGTTCTTC. The chain recombines TRBV4-3 with TRBJ2-1; 13 bases align to TRBD2. CDR1 is LGHNA, CDR2 YSLEER, per germline. The junction had 17 bases not matched to a gene; V was cut back by 4 bases and J by 5 bases. This CDR3 is 20 amino acids long.

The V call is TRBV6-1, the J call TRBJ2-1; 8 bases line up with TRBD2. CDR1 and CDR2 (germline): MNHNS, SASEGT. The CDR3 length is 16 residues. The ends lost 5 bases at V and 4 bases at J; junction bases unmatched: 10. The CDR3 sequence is CASSLKREPLYNEQFF. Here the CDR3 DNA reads TGTGCCAGCAGTCTGAAGCGGGAGCCCCTTTACAATGAGCAGTTCTTC.

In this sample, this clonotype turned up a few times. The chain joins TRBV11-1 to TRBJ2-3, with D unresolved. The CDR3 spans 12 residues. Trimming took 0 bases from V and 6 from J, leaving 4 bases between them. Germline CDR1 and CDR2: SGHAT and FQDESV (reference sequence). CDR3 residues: CASSLAWDTQYF. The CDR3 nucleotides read TGTGCCAGCAGCTTAGCTTGGGATACGCAGTATTTT.

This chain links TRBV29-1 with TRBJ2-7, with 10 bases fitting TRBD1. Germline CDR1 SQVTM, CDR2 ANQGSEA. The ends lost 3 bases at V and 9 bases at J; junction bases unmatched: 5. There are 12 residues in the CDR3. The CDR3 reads CSVETGGAGQYF. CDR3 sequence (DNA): TGCAGCGTTGAGACAGGGGGCGCGGGGCAGTACTTC.

The CDR3, as DNA: TGTGCCAGCAGCGTTGGACAGGCCACTGAAGCTTTCTTT. Protein sequence: CASSVGQATEAFF. The chain links TRBV5-6 to TRBJ1-1, with 7 bases aligning to TRBD1. Losses at the gene ends were 4 bases for V and 4 bases for J; bases not matched to a gene: 4. This CDR3 is built from 13 residues. Germline loops: CDR1 SGHDT, CDR2 YYEEEE.

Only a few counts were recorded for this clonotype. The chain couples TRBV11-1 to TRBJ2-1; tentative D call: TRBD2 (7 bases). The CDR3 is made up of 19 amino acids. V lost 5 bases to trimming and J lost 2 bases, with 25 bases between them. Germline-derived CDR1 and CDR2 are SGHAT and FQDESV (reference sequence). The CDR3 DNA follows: TGTGCCAGCAGCGTACCGGGGGGCGGTCGTAACGATGCCTACAATGAGCAGTTCTTC. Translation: CASSVPGGGRNDAYNEQFF.

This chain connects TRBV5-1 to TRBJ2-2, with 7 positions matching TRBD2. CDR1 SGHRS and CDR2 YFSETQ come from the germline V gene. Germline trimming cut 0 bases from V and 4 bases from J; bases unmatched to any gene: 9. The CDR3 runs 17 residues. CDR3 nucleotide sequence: TGCGCCAGCAGCTTGGCCTGGGACCGGGAGGTCACCGGGGAGCTGTTTTTT. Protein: CASSLAWDREVTGELFF.

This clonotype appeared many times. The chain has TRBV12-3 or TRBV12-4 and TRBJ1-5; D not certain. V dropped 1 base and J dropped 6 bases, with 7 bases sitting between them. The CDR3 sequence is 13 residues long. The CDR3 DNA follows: TGTGCCAGCAGTTTAGGGGGATTTCAGCCCCAGCATTTT. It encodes CASSLGGFQPQHF.

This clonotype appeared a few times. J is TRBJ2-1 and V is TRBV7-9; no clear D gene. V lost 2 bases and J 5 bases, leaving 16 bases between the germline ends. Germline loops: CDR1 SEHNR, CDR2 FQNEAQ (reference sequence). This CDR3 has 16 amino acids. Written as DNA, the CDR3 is TGTGCCAGCAGCTTACTCGGGCTGGGCATAGACAATGAGCAGTTCTTC. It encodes CASSLLGLGIDNEQFF.

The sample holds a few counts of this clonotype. Written as DNA, the CDR3 is TGTGCCAGCAGCCGACAGGGAGCGACTAGCACAGATACGCAGTATTTT. It is translated as CASSRQGATSTDTQYF. The V and J genes are TRBV7-9 and TRBJ2-3, with TRBD1 matching over 7 bases. Germline-derived CDR1 and CDR2 are SEHNR and FQNEAQ (reference sequence). CDR3 length equals 16 residues. Losses at the gene ends were 5 bases for V and 0 bases for J; bases not matched to a gene: 8. The variable domain in full, with the rest retrieved from reference TRBV7-9 and TRBJ2-3, is DTGVSQNPRHKITKRGQNVTFRCDPISEHNRLYWYRQTLGQGPEFLTYFQNEAQLEKSRLLSDRFSAERPKGSFSTLEIQRTEQGDSAMYLCASSRQGATSTDTQYFGPGTRLTVL.

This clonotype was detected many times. CDR3 residues: CASSQDLSLAGVTDTQYF. As DNA, the CDR3 is TGCGCCAGCAGCCAAGATCTGAGTTTAGCGGGAGTCACAGATACGCAGTATTTT. J is TRBJ2-3 and V is TRBV4-3; 9 positions agree with TRBD2. Germline V gene sequence: CDR1 LGHNA, CDR2 YSLEER. Losses at the gene ends were 0 bases for V and 2 bases for J; bases not matched to a gene: 9. The CDR3 has 18 residues.